These 13 T cell receptor beta chains were all obtained from the same sample, sequenced in a study of cytomegalovirus exposure and HLA in healthy donors. The study ran its PCR with 60 Vbeta and 13 Jbeta primers. The protocol was immunoSEQ multiplex PCR, while the TCRdb copy is restricted to in-frame clones and leaves out a portion. The table has 150,000 to 200,000 clones, about four fifths seen once. The sample was PBMCs. These receptors were taken from a middle-aged woman in good health and CMV-seronegative.

Note on this clone: Other DNA sequences in the same sample also yield this CDR3. The rearrangement joins TRBV19 to TRBJ1-1, with a weak D call TRBD1 (5 bases). The V gene's germline CDR1 is LNHDA and CDR2 SQIVND (reference sequence). There are 12 residues in the CDR3. V was trimmed by 8 bases and J by 5 bases, leaving 12 bases between them. Here the CDR3 reads CASSKRGTEAFF. The DNA for the CDR3 is TGTGCCAGTTCTAAACGGGGGACTGAAGCTTTCTTT. The full variable domain, rest sourced from reference TRBV19 and TRBJ1-1, is DGGITQSPKYLFRKEGQNVTLSCEQNLNHDAMYWYRQDPGQGLRLIYYSQIVNDFQKGDIAEGYSVSREKKESFPLTVTSAQKNPTAFYLCASSKRGTEAFFGQGTRLTVV.

This clone was picked up one time. The chain combines TRBV5-6 with TRBJ2-7; 12 positions match TRBD2. The germline CDR1 and CDR2 sequences are SGHDT and YYEEEE. With 2 bases clipped from V and 6 bases from J, the junction kept 15 bases outside the gene matches. CDR3 length equals 18 residues. The chain's CDR3 is CASSLTRSRLAGVLEQYV. Written as DNA, the CDR3 is TGTGCCAGCAGCTTAACCAGAAGCCGACTAGCGGGAGTACTCGAGCAGTACGTC.

This chain links TRBV7-8 with TRBJ1-5; D remains unclear. V was trimmed by 1 base and J by 2 bases, leaving 9 bases between them. The CDR3 extends over 15 amino acids. Looked up from germline, CDR1 is SGHVS and CDR2 is FQNEAQ. CDR3 in amino acids: CASSLDRSGNQPQHF. CDR3 bases: TGTGCCAGCAGCTTAGACAGATCAGGCAATCAGCCCCAGCATTTT.

J is TRBJ2-1 and V is TRBV7-9, with 7 bases that match TRBD2. J lost 8 bases, V lost 4 bases, and 8 bases had no gene match. The germline gives CDR1 SEHNR, CDR2 FQNEAQ (reference sequence). The CDR3 runs 14 residues. The CDR3 region has the DNA TGTGCCAGCAGCTGGTCCGGGACTAAGGATGAGCAGTTCTTC. Protein product: CASSWSGTKDEQFF.

The V call is TRBV13, the J call TRBJ2-7, with 11 bases aligning to TRBD2. Trimming removed 5 bases from V and 4 bases from J; junction bases left unmatched: 13. This CDR3 contains 17 residues. Looked up from germline, CDR1 is PRHDT and CDR2 is FYEKMQ (reference sequence). CDR3 loop: CASSPPWASGRLYEQYF. The CDR3 DNA follows: TGTGCCAGCAGCCCCCCCTGGGCTAGCGGGAGGTTATACGAGCAGTACTTC.

The V call is TRBV12-5, the J call TRBJ2-2; D might be TRBD1 (6 bases). Looked up from germline, CDR1 is LGHNT and CDR2 is FRNRAP. This CDR3 is 16 amino acids long. V gave up 3 bases and J gave up 2 bases, with 13 bases separating them. For the CDR3, the DNA is TGTGCTAGTGGTTTCGCCTGGGACAAAAACACCGGGGAGCTGTTTTTT. It encodes CASGFAWDKNTGELFF.

The genes are TRBV6-9 and TRBJ1-1; D is uncertain. V was shortened by 2 bases and J by 2 bases, with 6 bases between the two germline ends. The CDR3 has 13 amino acids. The V gene's germline CDR1 is MNHGY and CDR2 SVAAGI. The CDR3 sequence is CASSYTANTEAFF. DNA of the CDR3: TGTGCCAGCAGTTATACTGCCAACACTGAAGCTTTCTTT.

The genes are TRBV4-3 and TRBJ2-3; 14 nucleotides align to TRBD2. This CDR3 has 20 residues. Germline trimming cut 0 bases from V and 3 bases from J; bases unmatched to any gene: 11. Looked up from germline, CDR1 is LGHNA and CDR2 is YSLEER. The CDR3 region has the DNA TGCGCCAGCAGCCAAGAAGGGGTGACTAGCGGGAGGGTGTTTACAGATACGCAGTATTTT. Translating gives CASSQEGVTSGRVFTDTQYF.

This chain uses TRBV7-2 with TRBJ1-4, with 12 nucleotides matching TRBD1. The V segment lost 1 base and the J segment 6 bases; nucleotides outside the gene matches: 3. The CDR3 loop spans 16 amino acids. The germline gives CDR1 SGHTA, CDR2 FQGNSA. The CDR3 reads CASSLGGQGAYEKLFF. CDR3 bases: TGTGCCAGCAGCTTAGGGGGACAGGGGGCTTATGAAAAACTGTTTTTT.

This clone was seen just once. The rearrangement links TRBV25-1 to TRBJ2-2; D might be TRBD1 (6 bases). Germline-derived CDR1 and CDR2 are MGHDK and SYGVNS. CDR3 length: 15 amino acids. V was pared by 6 bases and J by 6 bases, with 17 bases between. CDR3 in DNA: TGTGCCAGCAGGGCCCGGACAGAGGAGGCCGGGGAGCTGTTTTTT. Translated: CASRARTEEAGELFF.

V usage is TRBV19 and J usage is TRBJ1-3; D not certain. The germline CDR1 and CDR2 sequences are LNHDA and SQIVND (reference sequence). This CDR3 contains 17 residues. V dropped 7 bases and J dropped 0 bases, with 19 bases sitting between them. In nucleotides, the CDR3 is TGTGCCAGTAAGCGATCGGCCGCGGGCGGCTCTGGAAACACCATATATTTT. Protein sequence: CASKRSAAGGSGNTIYF.

This rearrangement joins TRBV10-3 to TRBJ2-2, with TRBD2 matching over 10 bases. Trimming at V came to 5 bases and at J to 3 bases, leaving 3 bases not matched to a gene. The CDR3 length is 15 residues. Germline V gene lookup returns CDR1 ENHRY and CDR2 SYGVKD. CDR3 bases: TGTGCCATCAGTTACAGCGGGAGGGACACCGGGGAGCTGTTTTTT. Its translation is CAISYSGRDTGELFF.

The chain links TRBV19 to TRBJ1-4; D may be TRBD1 (6 bases). This CDR3 has 13 amino acids. Germline V gene lookup returns CDR1 LNHDA and CDR2 SQIVND (reference sequence). The V end lost 7 bases, the J end lost 5 bases, and 11 bases lay between the germline ends. The DNA of the CDR3 is TGTGCCAGTAATAGGGACACAAATGAAAAACTGTTTTTT. Translation gives CASNRDTNEKLFF.